This TCR beta chain was sequenced for a study of blood T cell repertoires in COVID-19. Authors' processing steps: From reference gene primer amplification, estimates of nucleated cell counts were derived. Data came from immunoSEQ multiplex PCR; TCRdb stores just in-frame clones and leaves some out. V, J and clone size derive from that table, while D and trimming were established from the DNA sequence. The repertoire includes some 190,000 clones, approximately 85% of them detected once, and under 9.5% sits in the top ten. Germline V gene data show CDR1 as MDHEN and CDR2 as SYDVKM. The CDR3 is 12 residues long. V was cut by 7 bases and J by 6 bases, with 12 bases left in between.

The V call is TRBV28, the J call TRBJ1-2, with D possibly matching TRBD1 (5 bases). Sequencing was done on a sample of peripheral blood. The clonotype was recovered from an older woman with acute or convalescent COVID-19. The CDR3, as DNA: TGTGCCAGCACACCAGGGCCCCATGGCTACACCTTC. Its translation: CASTPGPHGYTF.